This T cell receptor (beta chain) was found in a study of shared clonotypes between healthy human individuals. Sequenced by immunoSEQ multiplex PCR; TCRdb stores in-frame clones only, minus some. The repertoire holds about 1,500,000 clones, with around 97% as singletons. The CDR3 is made up of 11 amino acids. CDR1 is SNHLY, CDR2 FYNNEI, per germline. Trimming pared 4 bases from V and 4 bases from J, leaving 5 bases between. About this clone: The same CDR3 arises from other DNA sequences in this sample as well.

The sequence came from a man aged 25 to 40 in good health. The sequencing sample was made of naive CD4+ T cells sorted from blood. This sample's subset: CD45RA+ positively selected. This chain joins TRBV2 and TRBJ2-7; D is unclear. The CDR3 here is CASSGPYEQYF. For the CDR3, the DNA is TGTGCCAGCAGTGGCCCATACGAGCAGTACTTC. The complete variable domain, with remaining parts taken from reference TRBV2 and TRBJ2-7, reads EPEVTQTPSHQVTQMGQEVILRCVPISNHLYFYWYRQILGQKVEFLVSFYNNEISEKSEIFDDQFSVERPDGSNFTLKIRSTKLEDSAMYFCASSGPYEQYFGPGTRLTVT.